This paragraph reports one T cell receptor beta chain. The entry originates in a study of blood T cell repertoires in COVID-19. Original processing methods: Reference gene primer amplification yielded estimated nucleated cell counts. Clones were read by immunoSEQ multiplex PCR, and TCRdb kept only the in-frame ones, dropping some. That table gives V, J and clone size, and the DNA gave D and trimming. The table has 35,000 to 45,000 clones, 92% seen once. The germline V gene encodes CDR1 GTSNPN and CDR2 SVGIG (reference sequence). V trimming: 3 bases; J trimming: 9 bases; junction bases outside the gene matches: 6. CDR3 size: 12 residues.

The J gene is TRBJ2-5, the V gene TRBV30; TRBD1 matches at 8 bases. The TCR sequence derives from a man over 45 with active COVID-19. Source material: peripheral blood. CDR3 DNA: TGTGCCTGGAGCGGGACAGGCTCGGCCCAGTACTTC. It translates to CAWSGTGSAQYF. Based on the CDR3 plus reference TRBV30 and TRBJ2-5, the full variable domain is SQTIHQWPATLVQPVGSPLSLECTVEGTSNPNLYWYRQAAGRGLQLLFYSVGIGQISSEVPQNLSASRPQDRQFILSSKKLLLSDSGFYLCAWSGTGSAQYFGPGTRLLVL.